The 28 T cell receptor beta chains presented below share a single source sample, sequenced in a study of spatial heterogeneity in lung cancer. Stated time point: sample taken at primary tumor resection. TCRdb reprocessed the 5' RACE reads via MiXCR and lists one record per CDR3 protein. The top ten hold around 10% of the sample, which has 8,000 to 10,000 distinct CDR3 sequences, approximately 5.8% seen once. Study-level points and caveats: Tracking of tumor mutation counts was seen in expanded intratumoral alpha and beta TCR counts.

These receptors have no identified antigens. Sequenced here: lung tumor tissue, sampled at surgery. These receptors were obtained from a male donor with early-stage non-small cell lung cancer.

This clonotype came up many times. With the library built for alpha chains, this beta chain is off target and its frequency is not meaningful. The chain links TRBV12-3 or TRBV12-4 to TRBJ2-1; tentative D call: TRBD1 (5 bases). Trimming left V 5 bases short and J 8 bases short, with 19 bases between. This CDR3 comprises 15 residues. The CDR3 DNA follows: TGTGCCAGCAGTCACACTGATAGCAGGACATATGAGCAGTTCTTC. The encoded protein is CASSHTDSRTYEQFF.

This clonotype showed up just a few times. This beta chain is a stray sequence in a library constructed for alpha chains; its clone size is not meaningful. The V and J genes are TRBV7-2 and TRBJ1-5, with D possibly matching TRBD1 (6 bases). The CDR3 contains 17 residues. Germline loops: CDR1 SGHTA, CDR2 FQGNSA. Trimming removed 1 base at V and 2 bases at J, with 15 bases between. CDR3: CASSLDGGLGRNQPQHF. The CDR3 coding sequence is TGTGCCAGCAGCTTAGACGGGGGGCTAGGACGCAATCAGCCCCAGCATTTT.

By frequency in the sample, this clonotype is medium-sized. In a library made to pick up alpha chains, this beta chain is a stray read with a size that means little. The rearrangement joins TRBV10-1 to TRBJ2-7; TRBD1 matches 7 bases. Germline-derived CDR1 and CDR2 are WNHNN and SYGVQD (reference sequence). J was trimmed by 3 bases and V by 3 bases; bases with no gene match: 5. This CDR3 comprises 14 residues. The CDR3 loop is CASSDGTESYEQYF. The CDR3 DNA reads as TGCGCCAGCAGTGACGGGACAGAGAGCTACGAGCAGTACTTC.

This clonotype was observed at least ten times. Because this beta chain is a stray read in a library intended to capture alpha chains, its abundance should not be given much weight. V is TRBV28 and J is TRBJ1-1; possible D gene TRBD1, 5 bases. With 3 bases removed from V and 3 bases from J, the gap between germline ends came to 14 bases. The length of the CDR3 is 15 residues. The germline CDR1 and CDR2 sequences are MDHEN and SYDVKM. CDR3 nucleotide sequence: TGTGCCAGCAGTTTGGCCGAGTGGGGACACACTGAAGCTTTCTTT. It translates to CASSLAEWGHTEAFF.

This clonotype was found once. This beta chain came through as a stray read in a library set up for alpha chains, and its size says little. J is TRBJ2-1 and V is TRBV29-1; the D is unclear. Germline values: CDR1 SQVTM, CDR2 ANQGSEA. The CDR3 is made up of 15 amino acids. Trimming took off 3 bases at V and 0 bases at J, with 12 bases between the two ends. Here the CDR3 DNA reads TGCAGCGTTGACATTTCTGCCACCTCCTACAATGAGCAGTTCTTC. Translation gives CSVDISATSYNEQFF.

The table lists this clonotype with many counts. The library was designed around alpha chains, so this beta chain is a stray read whose abundance carries little weight. The chain combines TRBV4-2 with TRBJ1-3; a weak D match, TRBD1 (6 bases). Looked up from germline, CDR1 is LGHNA and CDR2 is YNFKEQ. CDR3 length: 16 amino acids. The ends were cut back, 0 bases at V and 3 bases at J, with 12 bases in the middle. CDR3 nucleotide sequence: TGTGCCAGCAGCCAAGAAGGGGGGAGTTTTGGAAACACCATATATTTT. This codes for CASSQEGGSFGNTIYF.

This clonotype was detected many times. Being off target in a library aimed at alpha chains, this beta chain has a size of little meaning. V gene TRBV28 combines with J gene TRBJ1-1; a weak D match, TRBD1 (6 bases). V gave up 4 bases and J gave up 10 bases, with 22 bases separating them. The CDR3 contains 15 residues. From germline, CDR1 is MDHEN and CDR2 SYDVKM. For the CDR3, the DNA is TGTGCCAGCAGTTCGACGGGGGCGGCTCGAAAAGGAGCTTTCTTT. Translation: CASSSTGAARKGAFF.

This clonotype was recorded many times. Sequence at one end of the junction differs from germline and may be a read error. Since it is a stray read in a library aimed at alpha chains, this beta chain has a size that is not meaningful. The gene calls are TRBV20-1 and TRBJ1-6; D is undetermined. Germline values: CDR1 DFQATT, CDR2 SNEGSKA (reference sequence). The CDR3 sequence is 12 residues long. CDR3 region: CSARSFNSPLHF. The CDR3 DNA sequence: TGCAGTGCTAGGTCCTTTAATTCACCCCTCCACTTT.

In its sample, this clonotype was seen many times. This beta chain is an unintended read in a library built for alpha chains; its size means little. The chain combines TRBV30 with TRBJ1-1, with TRBD1 as a possible D gene (6 bases). V shed 6 bases and J shed 11 bases, with 16 bases lying between them. The germline CDR1 and CDR2 sequences are GTSNPN and SVGIG (reference sequence). The CDR3 loop spans 11 amino acids. In DNA, the CDR3 is TGTGCCTGCTCGGACAGCAAGTGGGCTTTCTTT. It is translated as CACSDSKWAFF.

This clonotype was detected ten times or more. This beta chain is a stray read from a library made for alpha chains; its abundance is not meaningful. The chain recombines TRBV30 with TRBJ1-1; D is perhaps TRBD1 (5 bases). CDR1 is GTSNPN, CDR2 SVGIG, per germline (reference sequence). V was cut by 3 bases and J by 4 bases, with 15 bases left in between. This CDR3 has 14 amino acids. CDR3 in amino acids: CAWRPPQGGTEAFF. The CDR3 region has the DNA TGTGCCTGGAGGCCCCCCCAGGGAGGCACTGAAGCTTTCTTT.

This clonotype is termed medium-sized. This beta chain lies outside the target of a library built for alpha chains; its clone size means little. This sequence joins TRBV6-2 or TRBV6-3 and TRBJ1-1; D not resolved. CDR1 and CDR2 from the germline V gene are MNHEY and SVGEGT. This CDR3 is 13 amino acids long. The V gene lost 2 bases and the J gene lost 0 bases, with 4 bases spanning the gap. The CDR3 DNA reads as TGTGCCAGCAGTTACAGTATGAACACTGAAGCTTTCTTT. It is translated as CASSYSMNTEAFF.

This clonotype was seen many times. Little can be read into the size of this beta chain, an off-target read in a library designed for alpha chains. V usage is TRBV18 and J usage is TRBJ1-4; weak D call: TRBD1 (6 bases). Germline V gene data show CDR1 as KGHSH and CDR2 as LQKENI. The CDR3 is 14 residues long. Trimming stripped 0 bases from V and 5 bases from J, with 7 bases between. CDR3 residues: CASSPPRGNEKLFF. The CDR3 DNA reads as TGTGCCAGCTCACCACCGAGGGGGAATGAAAAACTGTTTTTT. Filled out from reference TRBV18 and TRBJ1-4, the complete variable domain reads NAGVMQNPRHLVRRRGQEARLRCSPMKGHSHVYWYRQLPEEGLKFMVYLQKENIIDESGMPKERFSAEFPKEGPSILRIQQVVRGDSAAYFCASSPPRGNEKLFFGSGTQLSVL.

By its share, this clonotype is medium-sized. Since the library was made to target alpha chains, this beta chain is a stray read and its abundance is not meaningful. The J gene is TRBJ2-1, the V gene TRBV7-3; weak D call: TRBD2 (6 bases). Germline V gene sequence: CDR1 SGHTA, CDR2 FQGTGA. This CDR3 is built from 14 residues. V shed 2 bases and J shed 9 bases, with 14 bases lying between them. The CDR3 sequence: CASSLHLDGGEQFF. DNA of the CDR3: TGTGCCAGCAGCTTACACCTAGACGGGGGTGAGCAGTTCTTC.

This clonotype was observed at least ten times. Little can be read into the size of this beta chain, an off-target read in a library designed for alpha chains. CDR3 sequence: CASSRGPEEMFF. In DNA, the CDR3 is TGTGCCAGCAGCCGAGGTCCGGAGGAAATGTTTTTT. The V call is TRBV28, the J call TRBJ1-4; D not resolved. From germline, CDR1 is MDHEN and CDR2 SYDVKM. This CDR3 is 12 amino acids long. Deletions cut 6 bases from V and 15 bases from J, with 17 bases between.

This clonotype was recorded at least ten times. Since it is a stray read in a library aimed at alpha chains, this beta chain has a size that is not meaningful. This chain uses TRBV9 with TRBJ2-3; 8 bases are shared with TRBD2. The germline V gene has CDR1 SGDLS and CDR2 YYNGEE. The CDR3 consists of 16 residues. J was trimmed by 2 bases and V by 4 bases; bases with no gene match: 9. The CDR3 spells CASSSRLAPTTDTQYF. CDR3 DNA sequence: TGTGCCAGCAGCTCAAGACTAGCGCCTACCACAGATACGCAGTATTTT.

As to this clonotype: This beta chain slipped into a library made for alpha chains as a stray read, so its size is not meaningful. This chain uses TRBV19 with TRBJ2-1; D is perhaps TRBD1 or TRBD2 (5 bases each). This CDR3 spans 16 amino acids. Trimming cost V 1 base and J 1 base, with 11 bases left between them. Germline V gene sequence: CDR1 LNHDA, CDR2 SQIVND (reference sequence). The CDR3 DNA reads TGTGCCAGTAGTATAGTGGGACCCCCTTCCTACAATGAGCAGTTCTTC. Protein product: CASSIVGPPSYNEQFF.

The sample holds many counts of this clonotype. A library made for alpha chains picked up this beta chain off target, so its size means little. This sequence joins TRBV3-1 and TRBJ1-1; a possible D gene is TRBD1 (6 bases). The CDR3 contains 13 residues. Trimming stripped 3 bases from V and 8 bases from J, with 13 bases between. Germline CDR1 and CDR2: LGHDT and YNNKEL (reference sequence). CDR3 loop: CASSQGGWREAFF. In DNA, the CDR3 is TGTGCCAGCAGCCAGGGGGGCTGGAGGGAAGCTTTCTTT.

This clonotype was counted ten times or more. This beta chain turned up in a library designed for alpha chains; as an off-target read, its abundance says little. V is TRBV18 and J is TRBJ2-7; D is tentatively TRBD1 or TRBD2 (5 bases each). In germline, CDR1 is KGHSH, CDR2 LQKENI. This CDR3 region has 13 residues. Trimming left V 6 bases short and J 2 bases short, with 11 bases between. This CDR3 reads CASSGTETYEQYF. In DNA form, the CDR3 reads TGTGCCAGCTCCGGGACCGAGACCTACGAGCAGTACTTC.

By share, this clonotype ranks as medium-sized. The library was designed around alpha chains, so this beta chain is a stray read whose abundance carries little weight. The J gene is TRBJ2-7, the V gene TRBV6-2 or TRBV6-3, with 10 bases matching TRBD2. Losses at the gene ends were 6 bases for V and 1 base for J; bases not matched to a gene: 15. This CDR3 contains 18 residues. CDR1 and CDR2 (germline): MNHEY, SVGEGT. The CDR3 is CASRKRLAGRVGSYEQYF. The CDR3 DNA is TGTGCCAGCAGAAAAAGACTAGCGGGTAGAGTGGGATCCTACGAGCAGTACTTC.

This clonotype showed up many times. Since it is a stray read in a library aimed at alpha chains, this beta chain has a size that is not meaningful. The chain joins TRBV5-4 to TRBJ2-5, with 9 bases fitting TRBD1. The germline V gene has CDR1 SGHNT and CDR2 YYREEE (reference sequence). V gave up 3 bases and J gave up 6 bases; unmatched junction bases: 12. This CDR3 has 16 amino acids. The CDR3 sequence is CASSSGQGSPGKTQYF. CDR3 in DNA: TGTGCCAGCAGCTCGGGACAGGGTAGCCCAGGGAAGACCCAGTACTTC.

This clonotype was detected ten times or more. Found in a library prepared for alpha chains, this beta chain is an off-target read, and its abundance has little meaning. V gene TRBV24-1 combines with J gene TRBJ1-1; tentatively, D is TRBD1 (5 bases). CDR3 length: 17 residues. The germline V and J ends were trimmed by 4 bases and 1 base, with 18 bases remaining between them. Germline values: CDR1 KGHDR, CDR2 SFDVKD. This CDR3 reads CATSDVLGNRWNTEAFF. The CDR3 DNA is TGTGCCACCAGTGACGTTCTTGGGAACAGGTGGAACACTGAAGCTTTCTTT.

There are many counts of this clonotype. This beta chain represents an off-target read in a library built for alpha chains; its size is of limited meaning. The gene calls are TRBV27 and TRBJ1-3, with D maybe TRBD1 (5 bases). This CDR3 has 17 amino acids. The V gene's germline CDR1 is MNHEY and CDR2 SMNVEV (reference sequence). Trimming shortened V by 1 base and J by 2 bases, and 15 bases separated the two germline ends. Here the CDR3 reads CASSLFGDRRAGNTIYF. In DNA form, the CDR3 reads TGTGCCAGCAGTTTATTTGGTGACAGAAGGGCTGGAAACACCATATATTTT.

This clonotype was detected ten times or more. Because this beta chain is a stray read in a library intended to capture alpha chains, its abundance should not be given much weight. V gene TRBV6-1 combines with J gene TRBJ2-7; a possible D gene is TRBD2 (5 bases). Trimming took off 3 bases at V and 0 bases at J, with 12 bases between the two ends. CDR3 size: 15 residues. The germline gives CDR1 MNHNS, CDR2 SASEGT. The CDR3 DNA reads TGTGCCAGCAGTGATGAGGGTTTCAGCTCCTACGAGCAGTACGTC. It encodes CASSDEGFSSYEQYV.

This clonotype has a count of ten or more. Being off target in a library aimed at alpha chains, this beta chain has a size of little meaning. This rearrangement joins TRBV7-8 to TRBJ1-2; D unresolved. Trimming left V 0 bases short and J 4 bases short, with 6 bases between. This CDR3 spans 13 amino acids. Looked up from germline, CDR1 is SGHVS and CDR2 is FQNEAQ. Written as DNA, the CDR3 is TGTGCCAGCAGCTTAGCAGGGTCCTATGGCTACACCTTC. Its protein product is CASSLAGSYGYTF. Looking up the rest from reference TRBV7-8 and TRBJ1-2 gives the full variable domain: GAGVSQSPRYKVAKRGQDVALRCDPISGHVSLFWYQQALGQGPEFLTYFQNEAQLDKSGLPSDRFFAERPEGSVSTLKIQRTQQEDSAVYLCASSLAGSYGYTFGSGTRLTVV.

This clonotype showed up many times. The library was prepared for alpha chains; this beta chain is a stray read, so its frequency means little. The rearrangement joins TRBV7-8 to TRBJ2-3; D unclear. The CDR3 loop spans 12 amino acids. The V end was cut by 7 bases, the J end by 2 bases, with 7 bases between. CDR1 and CDR2 from the germline V gene are SGHVS and FQNEAQ. The CDR3 DNA is TGTGCCAGCACCCTTTACACAGATACGCAGTATTTT. This sequence encodes CASTLYTDTQYF.

This clonotype was recorded at least ten times. The library was designed around alpha chains, so this beta chain is a stray read whose abundance carries little weight. This chain links TRBV5-1 with TRBJ2-5, with 7 bases that match TRBD1. CDR3 length: 15 amino acids. V was clipped by 4 bases and J by 2 bases; unmatched bases: 8. Per the germline V gene, CDR1 is SGHRS and CDR2 is YFSETQ. The CDR3 DNA reads as TGCGCCAGCAGCCCGGGACAGCCGATACAAGAGACCCAGTACTTC. Translated, it gives CASSPGQPIQETQYF. Full variable domain (rest looked up from reference TRBV5-1 and TRBJ2-5): KAGVTQTPRYLIKTRGQQVTLSCSPISGHRSVSWYQQTPGQGLQFLFEYFSETQRNKGNFPGRFSGRQFSNSRSEMNVSTLELGDSALYLCASSPGQPIQETQYFGPGTRLLVL.

For this clonotype: Little can be read into the size of this beta chain, an off-target read in a library designed for alpha chains. The chain couples TRBV20-1 to TRBJ1-2; tentative D call: TRBD1 (6 bases). Trimming left V 7 bases short and J 2 bases short, with 17 bases between. This CDR3 contains 14 residues. Germline V CDR1 and CDR2: DFQATT, SNEGSKA (reference sequence). The CDR3 loop is CSVLSVQGNYGYTF. CDR3 bases: TGCAGTGTCTTGTCGGTACAGGGCAACTATGGCTACACCTTC.

This clonotype has ten or more counts. This beta chain is off target for a library built for alpha chains, so its abundance means little. This sequence joins TRBV10-3 and TRBJ1-5, with D hard to call. From germline, CDR1 is ENHRY and CDR2 SYGVKD. This CDR3 is built from 14 residues. Trimming shortened V by 3 bases and J by 1 base, and 7 bases separated the two germline ends. This CDR3 reads CAISDYKSNQPQHF. The CDR3 bases are TGTGCCATCAGTGATTACAAGAGCAATCAGCCCCAGCATTTT.